This T cell receptor beta chain was recovered during a study of cytotoxic CD8 clonotypes in ibrutinib-treated CLL. Measured with immunoSEQ multiplex PCR; TCRdb has only the in-frame clones, and not every one. The sample lists about 49,000 clones, around half occurring once. CDR1 is MDHEN, CDR2 SYDVKM, per germline. Trimming took 5 bases from V and 8 from J; bases not matched to a gene: 11. The CDR3 runs to 14 residues. The specimen comprised PBMCs, sampled after 12 months of ibrutinib treatment. V and J are TRBV28 and TRBJ2-7, with TRBD1 matching 8 bases. The source is a human donor with chronic lymphocytic leukemia. The CDR3 DNA reads TGTGCCAGCAGTCCACAGGGGGTCAAGTCAAAGCAGTACTTC. This gives the protein CASSPQGVKSKQYF. Looking up the rest from reference TRBV28 and TRBJ2-7 gives the full variable domain: DVKVTQSSRYLVKRTGEKVFLECVQDMDHENMFWYRQDPGLGLRLIYFSYDVKMKEKGDIPEGYSVSREKKERFSLILESASTNQTSMYLCASSPQGVKSKQYFGPGTRLTVT.